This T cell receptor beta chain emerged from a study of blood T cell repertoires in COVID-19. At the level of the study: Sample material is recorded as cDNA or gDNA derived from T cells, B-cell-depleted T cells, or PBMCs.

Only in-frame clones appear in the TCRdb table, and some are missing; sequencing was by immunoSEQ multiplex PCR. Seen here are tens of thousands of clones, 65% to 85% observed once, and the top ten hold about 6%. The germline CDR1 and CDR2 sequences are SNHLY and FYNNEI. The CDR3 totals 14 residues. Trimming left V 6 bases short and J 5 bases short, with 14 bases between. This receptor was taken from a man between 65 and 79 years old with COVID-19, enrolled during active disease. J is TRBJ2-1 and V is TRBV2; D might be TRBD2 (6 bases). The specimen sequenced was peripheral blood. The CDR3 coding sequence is TGTGCCAGCAGGGGACTTAGCACCCACAATGAGCAGTTCTTC. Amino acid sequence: CASRGLSTHNEQFF.